Presented here are 19 T cell receptor beta chains from one specimen sequenced in a study of cytomegalovirus exposure and HLA in healthy donors. 60 Vbeta and 13 Jbeta primers were used in PCR. Generated by immunoSEQ multiplex PCR, the TCRdb table keeps only in-frame clones and is missing some. The sample lists some 100,000 clones, roughly 80% occurring once. Source material: PBMCs. These TCRs come from a girl aged 2 to 10 in good health and CMV-seropositive.

V is TRBV6-5 and J is TRBJ2-3; the match to TRBD2 covers 7 bases. The germline V gene encodes CDR1 MNHEY and CDR2 SVGAGI. The V and J ends lost 3 bases and 4 bases, in that order; junction bases with no gene match: 4. CDR3 length equals 14 residues. Here the CDR3 DNA reads TGTGCCAGCAGTTATGGGGGGGGATCAGATACGCAGTATTTT. It specifies CASSYGGGSDTQYF.

The chain recombines TRBV7-2 with TRBJ1-5, with 7 bases that match TRBD1. V was pared by 6 bases and J by 7 bases, with 6 bases of the junction left unmatched. Germline V gene data show CDR1 as SGHTA and CDR2 as FQGNSA. The CDR3 contains 13 residues. DNA for the CDR3: TGTGCCAGCAGTCGACAGGGTTCGCAGCCCCAGCATTTT. Translation gives CASSRQGSQPQHF.

The chain employs TRBV28 and TRBJ1-2; 8 bases are a match to TRBD1. The CDR3 has 13 residues. Germline values: CDR1 MDHEN, CDR2 SYDVKM. Trimming took 8 bases from V and 7 from J; bases not matched to a gene: 9. The CDR3 DNA reads TGTGCCAGCGGGGACAGGTTCATCGCTGGCTACACCTTC. As protein: CASGDRFIAGYTF.

The rearrangement links TRBV7-7 to TRBJ2-5; TRBD2 might be the D (7 bases). The CDR3 covers 16 residues. Germline CDR1 and CDR2: SSHAT and FNYEAQ (reference sequence). The V gene lost 5 bases and the J gene lost 4 bases, with 20 bases spanning the gap. CDR3 in amino acids: CASSRGRGRAVETQYF. CDR3 DNA: TGTGCCAGCAGCCGGGGGCGGGGGAGGGCCGTAGAGACCCAGTACTTC.

V and J are TRBV4-1 and TRBJ2-7, with TRBD1 identical over 10 bases. The CDR3 runs 17 residues. Per germline, CDR1 MGHRA and CDR2 YSYEKL. Unmatched junction bases numbered 8, after V lost 1 base and J lost 2 bases. In nucleotides, the CDR3 is TGCGCCAGCAGCCAAGCCTTGGGGGGACAGGGGACCTACGAGCAGTACTTC. Its protein product is CASSQALGGQGTYEQYF.

The chain joins TRBV27 to TRBJ2-1, with a weak D call TRBD1 (5 bases). Deletions cut 6 bases from V and 2 bases from J, with 11 bases between. The CDR3 length is 14 residues. Germline-derived CDR1 and CDR2 are MNHEY and SMNVEV (reference sequence). The CDR3: CASSLLGAYNEQFF. The CDR3 DNA is TGTGCCAGCAGCCTTCTAGGGGCCTACAATGAGCAGTTCTTC.

Worth noting for this clone: Other DNA sequences within the sample encode an identical CDR3. The chain links TRBV6-5 to TRBJ2-1, with D possibly TRBD2 on 6 matching bases. V lost 2 bases, J lost 13 bases, and 12 bases lay in between. From germline, CDR1 is MNHEY and CDR2 SVGAGI. The CDR3 runs 12 residues. CDR3 in amino acids: CASSYVGGSQFF. CDR3 nucleotide sequence: TGTGCCAGCAGTTACGTCGGGGGATCACAGTTCTTC.

This chain links TRBV4-2 with TRBJ1-4; D is ambiguous. Germline values: CDR1 LGHNA, CDR2 YNFKEQ. This CDR3 has 20 amino acids. The V end was cut by 5 bases, the J end by 8 bases, with 33 bases between. The CDR3 DNA is TGTGCCAGCAGCATCTCCCAATTTGGTGGGGAAGCGGAGGAAGAGGAAAAACTGTTTTTT. This encodes CASSISQFGGEAEEEEKLFF.

The chain employs TRBV28 and TRBJ1-1; D might be TRBD1 (5 bases). Germline V gene sequence: CDR1 MDHEN, CDR2 SYDVKM. The length of the CDR3 is 15 residues. V was clipped by 5 bases and J by 2 bases, with 15 bases between them. The CDR3 DNA sequence: TGTGCCAGCAGTCCCTGGGGGGGGAGCAACACTGAAGCTTTCTTT. Translation gives CASSPWGGSNTEAFF.

This clone was seen a single time. The rearrangement joins TRBV29-1 to TRBJ2-1; D perhaps matches TRBD1 (6 bases). V dropped 4 bases and J dropped 6 bases, with 13 bases sitting between them. Per germline, CDR1 SQVTM and CDR2 ANQGSEA. This CDR3 has 13 amino acids. For the CDR3, the DNA is TGCAGCGTTGGCCACCAAGGGGGCAATGAGCAGTTCTTC. Translated: CSVGHQGGNEQFF.

V gene TRBV30 combines with J gene TRBJ2-7, with D possibly TRBD1 on 5 matching bases. The CDR3 extends over 15 amino acids. Looked up from germline, CDR1 is GTSNPN and CDR2 is SVGIG (reference sequence). V lost 1 base to trimming and J lost 1 base, with 14 bases between them. The CDR3 reads CAWSDQGRRSYEQYF. The CDR3 nucleotides are TGTGCCTGGAGTGATCAGGGTCGGCGTTCCTACGAGCAGTACTTC.

The gene calls are TRBV5-8 and TRBJ1-4; 7 bases fit TRBD1. Germline loops: CDR1 SGHTS, CDR2 YDEGEE. This CDR3 has 15 residues. J was trimmed by 4 bases and V by 4 bases; bases with no gene match: 7. CDR3 in DNA: TGTGCCAGCAGCCAAGAGACAGGGCATAATGAAAAACTGTTTTTT. This codes for CASSQETGHNEKLFF.

The genes are TRBV28 and TRBJ2-7; D possibly corresponds to TRBD1 (5 bases). Germline values: CDR1 MDHEN, CDR2 SYDVKM. V was cut by 7 bases and J by 4 bases, with 8 bases left in between. The CDR3 extends over 11 amino acids. The CDR3 loop is CASKKGYEQYF. In DNA, the CDR3 is TGTGCCAGCAAAAAGGGGTACGAGCAGTACTTC.

This sequence joins TRBV7-2 and TRBJ1-1; D might be TRBD1 (6 bases). Germline V CDR1 and CDR2: SGHTA, FQGNSA. CDR3 length: 13 residues. The V end was cut by 6 bases, the J end by 6 bases, with 14 bases between. CDR3 in DNA: TGTGCCAGCAGGGCCGACAGGACCGCTGAAGCTTTCTTT. Its translation: CASRADRTAEAFF.

This chain uses TRBV28 with TRBJ2-1; 11 nucleotides match TRBD2. This CDR3 comprises 17 residues. Germline V lookup: CDR1 MDHEN, CDR2 SYDVKM. V was clipped by 4 bases and J by 6 bases; unmatched bases: 11. This chain's CDR3 is CASSYSITSGSVNEQFF. The CDR3 DNA reads as TGTGCCAGCAGTTACTCCATCACTAGCGGGAGTGTCAATGAGCAGTTCTTC.

In its sample, this clone was seen a few times. The chain joins TRBV4-2 to TRBJ1-1; no clear D gene. Germline CDR1 LGHNA, CDR2 YNFKEQ. Trimming pared 1 base from V and 1 base from J, leaving 4 bases between. The CDR3 is 13 residues long. Here the CDR3 DNA reads TGTGCCAGCAGCCAAGTCTCGAACACTGAAGCTTTCTTT. Translating it yields CASSQVSNTEAFF.

In this sample, this clone turned up a few times. The chain has TRBV7-9 and TRBJ1-1, with D perhaps TRBD1 (6 bases). Germline lookup yields CDR1 SEHNR and CDR2 FQNEAQ (reference sequence). The V and J ends lost 1 base and 4 bases respectively, with 13 bases between them. The CDR3 is 15 residues long. CDR3 bases: TGTGCCAGCAGCTTAGTTAGCGGGGGCGCCACTGAAGCTTTCTTT. It is translated as CASSLVSGGATEAFF.

The V and J genes are TRBV6-5 and TRBJ1-2, with 7 bases aligning to TRBD1. The CDR3 is made up of 12 amino acids. From germline, CDR1 is MNHEY and CDR2 SVGAGI. V lost 10 bases, J lost 4 bases, and 6 bases stayed unmatched. CDR3 nucleotide sequence: TGTGCCAACCAAGACAGGGCCTATGGCTACACCTTC. Protein product: CANQDRAYGYTF.

This sequence joins TRBV9 and TRBJ1-2, with 7 positions matching TRBD1. The CDR3 runs to 13 residues. The V gene's germline CDR1 is SGDLS and CDR2 YYNGEE. Trimming took 3 bases from V and 12 from J; bases not matched to a gene: 11. CDR3 loop: CASSAHVDRANTF. CDR3 nucleotide sequence: TGTGCCAGCAGCGCCCACGTCGACAGGGCAAACACCTTC.